Below are 17 T cell receptor beta chains sequenced from a single sample in a study of blood T cell repertoires in COVID-19 (dated by TCRdb to the early 2020s). Receptors were amplified or captured by the immunoSEQ multiplex PCR assay. The table was pulled from immuneACCESS by TCRdb, which kept in-frame rearrangements only. Such tables lose some clones; where checked, under half of the loss comes from unresolved V genes, and the rest has no known cause. The sample profile shows 250,000 to 300,000 clones; just under 90% of them were found once. The ten biggest clones cover roughly 1.8% of the sample. Sequences were obtained from PBMCs or T cells enriched from blood (not recorded which). The receptors were gathered from a woman aged 60-70 years who had recovered from COVID-19.

This chain links TRBV4-1 with TRBJ2-7, with 11 bases identical to TRBD2. The CDR3 loop spans 17 amino acids. The germline gives CDR1 MGHRA, CDR2 YSYEKL. Losses at the gene ends were 6 bases for V and 7 bases for J; bases not matched to a gene: 17. CDR3 nucleotides: TGCGCCAGCAGACAAACTATGGTTAGCGGGGGGGCAGGAGAGCAGTACTTC. Encoded protein: CASRQTMVSGGAGEQYF.

The chain's CDR3 is CASSFLGQGTNEKLFF. The CDR3, as DNA: TGTGCCAGCAGTTTCCTAGGACAGGGTACTAATGAAAAACTGTTTTTT. The V call is TRBV6-6, the J call TRBJ1-4; 8 bases are shared with TRBD1. The V gene's germline CDR1 is MNHNY and CDR2 SVGAGI (reference sequence). The ends lost 4 bases at V and 2 bases at J; junction bases unmatched: 6. The CDR3 is made up of 16 amino acids.

The chain links TRBV28 to TRBJ1-1; 9 nucleotides agree with TRBD1. Germline V gene data show CDR1 as MDHEN and CDR2 as SYDVKM. The CDR3 loop spans 14 amino acids. V was clipped by 2 bases and J by 4 bases; unmatched bases: 2. CDR3 region: CASSLVTGGTEAFF. The CDR3 coding sequence is TGTGCCAGCAGTTTAGTGACAGGGGGCACTGAAGCTTTCTTT. Together with reference TRBV28 and TRBJ1-1, the CDR3 gives the full variable domain: DVKVTQSSRYLVKRTGEKVFLECVQDMDHENMFWYRQDPGLGLRLIYFSYDVKMKEKGDIPEGYSVSREKKERFSLILESASTNQTSMYLCASSLVTGGTEAFFGQGTRLTVV.

The rearrangement links TRBV3-1 (or the pseudogene TRBV3-2) to TRBJ1-2, with 9 bases aligning to TRBD1. This CDR3 comprises 14 residues. Germline loops: CDR1 LGHDT, CDR2 YNNKEL (reference sequence). V lost 4 bases, J lost 5 bases, and 5 bases stayed unmatched. CDR3 amino acids: CASSPKTGGYGYTF. The CDR3, as DNA: TGTGCCAGCAGCCCAAAGACAGGGGGTTATGGCTACACCTTC.

This clone came up once. The rearrangement joins TRBV29-1 to TRBJ2-1; perhaps TRBD2 as D (6 bases). This CDR3 has 16 amino acids. Trimming cost V 7 bases and J 1 base, with 20 bases left between them. Germline CDR1 is SQVTM and CDR2 is ANQGSEA. The CDR3 spells CSALTMTAGSYNEQFF. The CDR3 DNA reads as TGCAGCGCTCTGACGATGACAGCGGGTTCCTACAATGAGCAGTTCTTC.

This chain links TRBV5-1 with TRBJ1-6, with D unclear. This CDR3 spans 15 amino acids. V dropped 4 bases and J dropped 8 bases, with 16 bases sitting between them. The germline gives CDR1 SGHRS, CDR2 YFSETQ. CDR3 coding DNA: TGCGCCAGCAGCGTAGACGCCGGGGTAGATTCACCCCTCCACTTT. It translates to CASSVDAGVDSPLHF.

The chain links TRBV10-3 to TRBJ1-2, with 7 bases identical to TRBD1. The CDR3 sequence is 14 residues long. From germline, CDR1 is ENHRY and CDR2 SYGVKD. V shed 2 bases, J shed 7 bases, and the junction held 7 bases outside the gene matches. CDR3: CAISENDRVGGYTF. The CDR3 coding sequence is TGTGCCATCAGTGAGAACGACAGGGTGGGTGGCTACACCTTC.

This clone occurred once. This chain links TRBV5-1 with TRBJ2-3, with TRBD2 matching 9 bases. Germline CDR1 SGHRS, CDR2 YFSETQ. V dropped 0 bases and J dropped 6; count of bases not matched to a gene: 5. This CDR3 region has 15 residues. DNA for the CDR3: TGCGCCAGCAGCTTGGCTAGCGGGATAGGGGATACGCAGTATTTT. This codes for CASSLASGIGDTQYF.

This clone was detected only once. The CDR3 is CASQLTGQGSYF. The CDR3 bases are TGTGCCTCCCAGCTTACTGGACAGGGGTCCTACTTC. The chain has TRBV30 and TRBJ2-5; 9 bases map to TRBD1. The CDR3 spans 12 residues. Germline CDR1 and CDR2: GTSNPN and SVGIG (reference sequence). With 7 bases clipped from V and 14 bases from J, the junction kept 14 bases outside the gene matches.

This chain uses TRBV10-2 with TRBJ1-5; a possible D gene is TRBD1 (5 bases). V was pared by 7 bases and J by 2 bases, with 15 bases between. CDR3 length: 15 amino acids. The germline V gene encodes CDR1 WSHSY and CDR2 SAAADI. DNA for the CDR3: TGCGCCAGCAACTCTCAGGGAGGGGGCAATCAGCCCCAGCATTTT. Translation: CASNSQGGGNQPQHF.

This chain links TRBV5-6 with TRBJ1-2, with D maybe TRBD1 (5 bases). In germline, CDR1 is SGHDT, CDR2 YYEEEE. The V end was cut by 5 bases, the J end by 8 bases, with 19 bases between. This CDR3 region has 14 residues. The CDR3 protein is CASSRPLGGIGYTF. Written as DNA, the CDR3 is TGTGCCAGCAGTCGTCCCCTCGGGGGAATCGGCTACACCTTC. The full variable domain, its missing parts supplied by reference TRBV5-6 and TRBJ1-2, is DAGVTQSPTHLIKTRGQQVTLRCSPKSGHDTVSWYQQALGQGPQFIFQYYEEEERQRGNFPDRFSGHQFPNYSSELNVNALLLGDSALYLCASSRPLGGIGYTFGSGTRLTVV.

In this sample, this clone turned up once. V is TRBV19 and J is TRBJ2-3, with 11 positions matching TRBD2. The CDR3 has 13 residues. CDR1 is LNHDA, CDR2 SQIVND, per germline (reference sequence). After removal of 9 bases from V and 3 bases from J, the junction contained 2 bases not matched to a gene. This chain's CDR3 is CASVAGGTDTQYF. CDR3 in DNA: TGTGCCAGCGTAGCGGGAGGGACAGATACGCAGTATTTT. The whole variable domain, filled in from reference TRBV19 and TRBJ2-3, reads DGGITQSPKYLFRKEGQNVTLSCEQNLNHDAMYWYRQDPGQGLRLIYYSQIVNDFQKGDIAEGYSVSREKKESFPLTVTSAQKNPTAFYLCASVAGGTDTQYFGPGTRLTVL.

The chain recombines TRBV5-1 with TRBJ2-2, with 12 positions matching TRBD2. V shed 4 bases, J shed 7 bases, and the junction held 8 bases outside the gene matches. The CDR3 extends over 16 amino acids. Germline loops: CDR1 SGHRS, CDR2 YFSETQ. This CDR3 reads CASSATSGGLDGELFF. CDR3 in DNA: TGCGCCAGCAGCGCGACTAGCGGGGGTCTGGACGGGGAGCTGTTTTTT.

The CDR3 reads CATSGVAGALGAQYF. DNA for the CDR3: TGTGCCACCTCGGGGGTAGCGGGGGCCCTCGGGGCCCAGTACTTC. The rearrangement joins TRBV19 to TRBJ2-5, with TRBD2 matching 9 bases. The CDR3 runs 15 residues. Germline assignment: CDR1 LNHDA and CDR2 SQIVND (reference sequence). Trimming removed 10 bases from V and 9 bases from J; junction bases left unmatched: 18.

The chain uses TRBV7-9 and TRBJ1-6; 7 nucleotides agree with TRBD1. The J segment lost 10 bases and the V segment lost 4 bases, leaving 13 bases of the junction unmatched. Looked up from germline, CDR1 is SEHNR and CDR2 is FQNEAQ (reference sequence). This CDR3 is built from 16 residues. The CDR3 here is CASSSDREGDGSPLHF. The CDR3 DNA reads TGTGCCAGCAGCTCCGACAGGGAAGGGGACGGATCACCCCTCCACTTT.

The gene calls are TRBV9 and TRBJ1-1, with D maybe TRBD1 (6 bases). With 2 bases removed from V and 7 bases from J, the gap between germline ends came to 12 bases. The CDR3 loop spans 13 amino acids. CDR1 and CDR2 from the germline V gene are SGDLS and YYNGEE. The chain's CDR3 is CASSVYREGEAFF. In DNA, the CDR3 is TGTGCCAGCAGCGTTTACAGGGAGGGTGAAGCTTTCTTT.

The rearrangement joins TRBV27 to TRBJ2-7, with D unclear. Per the germline V gene, CDR1 is MNHEY and CDR2 is SMNVEV (reference sequence). The CDR3 length is 15 residues. V lost 0 bases and J lost 3, with 12 bases in between. CDR3 region: CASSLSAGLSYEQYF. CDR3 sequence (DNA): TGTGCCAGCAGTTTATCGGCAGGTTTAAGCTACGAGCAGTACTTC.